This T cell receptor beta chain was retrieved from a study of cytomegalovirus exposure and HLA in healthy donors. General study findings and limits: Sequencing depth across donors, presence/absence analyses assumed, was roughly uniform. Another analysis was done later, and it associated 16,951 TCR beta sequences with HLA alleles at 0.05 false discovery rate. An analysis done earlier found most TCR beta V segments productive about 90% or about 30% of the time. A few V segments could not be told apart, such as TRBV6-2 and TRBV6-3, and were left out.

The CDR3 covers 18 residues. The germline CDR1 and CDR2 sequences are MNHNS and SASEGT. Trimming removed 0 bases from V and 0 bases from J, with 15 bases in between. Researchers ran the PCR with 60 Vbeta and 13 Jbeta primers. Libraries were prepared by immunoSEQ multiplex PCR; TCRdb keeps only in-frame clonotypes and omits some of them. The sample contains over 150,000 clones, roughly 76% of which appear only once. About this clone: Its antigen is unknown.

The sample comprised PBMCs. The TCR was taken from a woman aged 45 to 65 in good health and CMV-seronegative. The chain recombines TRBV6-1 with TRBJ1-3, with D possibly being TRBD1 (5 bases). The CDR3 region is CASSEAMPGGASGNTIYF. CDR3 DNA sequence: TGTGCCAGCAGTGAAGCAATGCCGGGGGGAGCCTCTGGAAACACCATATATTTT.